The rows below give T cell receptor beta chains drawn from one sample of a study of shared clonotypes between healthy human individuals. The data were produced by immunoSEQ multiplex PCR, yet TCRdb's version contains in-frame clones alone and is incomplete. The repertoire includes more than 850,000 clones, 75% to 80% of them detected once, and approximately 0.5% sits in the top ten. What was sequenced was memory CD4+ T cells from PBMCs. These receptors originate from a man aged 18 to 29 in good health. Some clones in this sample may be carry-over from other donors' samples. CDR3s include the opening cysteine and the closing phenylalanine or tryptophan. The order of the fields is V gene, D gene, clone size, J gene, CDR3 DNA, CDR3 protein. The D gene is left open where the match is weak. The size of a clone is reported for some rows only, either as once, few or many, or as a class for expanded clones.

V: TRBV10-2
D: TRBD1
size: NA
J: TRBJ1-1
DNA: TGCGCCAGCAACAGGGGAATGGGCACTGAAGCTTTCTTT
CDR3: CASNRGMGTEAFF

V: TRBV29-1
D: NA
size: NA
J: TRBJ1-2
DNA: TGCAGCGTTGATGTCTGGCGGGGTCAAAACTATGGCTACACCTTC
CDR3: CSVDVWRGQNYGYTF

V: TRBV28
D: NA
size: NA
J: TRBJ1-4
DNA: TGTGCCAGCAGGACAGAGGAAAAACTGTTTTTT
CDR3: CASRTEEKLFF

V: TRBV6-1
D: TRBD2
size: NA
J: TRBJ2-3
DNA: TGTGCCAGCAGCGAATCACTATTTACTAGCGGGTTCACAGATACGCAGTATTTT
CDR3: CASSESLFTSGFTDTQYF

V: TRBV7-3
D: NA
size: NA
J: TRBJ2-2
DNA: TGTGCCAGCAGCCGTCAGGGGGGTATCAAACGTAATGATAACACCGGGGAGCTGTTTTTT
CDR3: CASSRQGGIKRNDNTGELFF

V: TRBV7-8
D: NA
size: NA
J: TRBJ2-1
DNA: TGTGCCAGCAGCGAACGCACAGGGGAGCAGTTCTTC
CDR3: CASSERTGEQFF

V: TRBV5-8
D: NA
size: NA
J: TRBJ1-5
DNA: TGTGCCAGCAGCTTTCGGACATCCTATAGCAATCAGCCCCAGCATTTT
CDR3: CASSFRTSYSNQPQHF

V: TRBV5-1
D: NA
size: NA
J: TRBJ2-3
DNA: TGCGCCAGCAGCTTGTGGGGGGCAAAGGGCACAGATACGCAGTATTTT
CDR3: CASSLWGAKGTDTQYF

V: TRBV27
D: NA
size: NA
J: TRBJ2-7
DNA: TGTGCCAGCAGTTCCTTATTGGCGGGGCTTCGTTCCTACGAGCAGTACTTC
CDR3: CASSSLLAGLRSYEQYF

V: TRBV7-9
D: NA
size: NA
J: TRBJ1-1
DNA: TGTGCCAGCAGCCTGTTCCAAGACACTGAAGCTTTCTTT
CDR3: CASSLFQDTEAFF

V: TRBV4-3
D: NA
size: NA
J: TRBJ1-2
DNA: TGCGCCAGCAGCCAAGATCTCACAGCCTCTTATGGCTACACCTTC
CDR3: CASSQDLTASYGYTF

V: TRBV9
D: NA
size: NA
J: TRBJ1-2
DNA: TGTGCCAGCAGCTCCCCCCCTTCGGGCGGCTACACCTTC
CDR3: CASSSPPSGGYTF

V: TRBV7-9
D: TRBD2
size: NA
J: TRBJ2-1
DNA: TGTGCCAGCAATATAGCGGGCGCCGGGTCAAATGAGCAGTTCTTC
CDR3: CASNIAGAGSNEQFF

V: TRBV5-1
D: NA
size: NA
J: TRBJ2-2
DNA: TGCGCCAGCAGCTTAGAATTTAGCGTCACCGGGGAGCTGTTTTTT
CDR3: CASSLEFSVTGELFF

V: TRBV7-9
D: NA
size: NA
J: TRBJ2-5
DNA: TGTGCCAGCAGCTCGGTGGGGAGAGTGGAGACCCAGTACTTC
CDR3: CASSSVGRVETQYF

V: TRBV6-1
D: TRBD1
size: NA
J: TRBJ1-4
DNA: TGTGCCACCAGCGGCAGGGGGCAAGAAAAACTGTTTTTT
CDR3: CATSGRGQEKLFF

V: TRBV29-1
D: NA
size: NA
J: TRBJ1-2
DNA: TGCAGCGTTGTCTGGACGAACTATGGCCACACCTTC
CDR3: CSVVWTNYGHTF

V: TRBV6-6
D: TRBD1
size: NA
J: TRBJ1-2
DNA: TGTGCCAGCACCCGGGACAGCACACCGGGGGGCTACACCTTC
CDR3: CASTRDSTPGGYTF

V: TRBV2
D: TRBD1
size: NA
J: TRBJ1-5
DNA: TGTGCCAGCAGTGAACAACAGGGGGAACGGCAGCCCCAGCATTTT
CDR3: CASSEQQGERQPQHF

V: TRBV5-1
D: NA
size: NA
J: TRBJ1-1
DNA: TGCGCCAGCAGCTTGGAGAGATTGGACACTGAAGCTTTCTTT
CDR3: CASSLERLDTEAFF

V: TRBV7-2
D: TRBD1
size: few
J: TRBJ2-2
DNA: TGTGCCAGCAGCTTAGCGACAGGGGGCTCCGGGGAGCTGTTTTTT
CDR3: CASSLATGGSGELFF

V: TRBV5-1
D: TRBD2
size: NA
J: TRBJ2-1
DNA: TGCGCCAGCAGCGATCAGCCGGGGGGTTCCTACAATGAGCAGTTCTTC
CDR3: CASSDQPGGSYNEQFF

V: TRBV7-3
D: NA
size: NA
J: TRBJ1-2
DNA: TGTGCCAGCAGCAAAACCTCAGGGGAGGGCGGCTACACCTTC
CDR3: CASSKTSGEGGYTF

V: TRBV2
D: TRBD2
size: NA
J: TRBJ2-1
DNA: TGTGCCAGCAGTGGAGCGGGGGGCTTGGACAATGAGCAGTTCTTC
CDR3: CASSGAGGLDNEQFF

V: TRBV28
D: NA
size: NA
J: TRBJ1-2
DNA: TGTGCCAGCAGTATCCTTGCTATGGGCTACACCTTC
CDR3: CASSILAMGYTF

V: TRBV5-4
D: NA
size: NA
J: TRBJ1-1
DNA: TGTGCCAGCAGCTTAATTTCAGCTAGCACTGAAGCTTTCTTT
CDR3: CASSLISASTEAFF

V: TRBV5-1
D: TRBD1
size: NA
J: TRBJ1-1
DNA: TGCGCCAGCAGCCCGTGGACAGGGGATTACACTGAAGCTTTCTTT
CDR3: CASSPWTGDYTEAFF

V: TRBV5-1
D: TRBD1
size: NA
J: TRBJ2-2
DNA: TGCGCCAGCAGCTTGGACCCGACAGGGATTGACGGGGAGCTGTTTTTT
CDR3: CASSLDPTGIDGELFF

V: TRBV5-5
D: NA
size: many
J: TRBJ1-1
DNA: TGTGCCAGCAGCTTGTGGTGGAAGAACACTGAAGCTTTCTTT
CDR3: CASSLWWKNTEAFF

V: TRBV2
D: NA
size: NA
J: TRBJ1-3
DNA: TGTGCCAGGGGGGGGTCCGGAAACACCATATATTTT
CDR3: CARGGSGNTIYF

V: TRBV30
D: NA
size: few
J: TRBJ2-3
DNA: TGTGCCTGGAGTGTACTTAGTACAGACACGCAGTATTTT
CDR3: CAWSVLSTDTQYF

V: TRBV19
D: NA
size: NA
J: TRBJ1-2
DNA: TGTGCCAGTAGTATGTCGAACAGCTTCTATGGCTACACCTTC
CDR3: CASSMSNSFYGYTF